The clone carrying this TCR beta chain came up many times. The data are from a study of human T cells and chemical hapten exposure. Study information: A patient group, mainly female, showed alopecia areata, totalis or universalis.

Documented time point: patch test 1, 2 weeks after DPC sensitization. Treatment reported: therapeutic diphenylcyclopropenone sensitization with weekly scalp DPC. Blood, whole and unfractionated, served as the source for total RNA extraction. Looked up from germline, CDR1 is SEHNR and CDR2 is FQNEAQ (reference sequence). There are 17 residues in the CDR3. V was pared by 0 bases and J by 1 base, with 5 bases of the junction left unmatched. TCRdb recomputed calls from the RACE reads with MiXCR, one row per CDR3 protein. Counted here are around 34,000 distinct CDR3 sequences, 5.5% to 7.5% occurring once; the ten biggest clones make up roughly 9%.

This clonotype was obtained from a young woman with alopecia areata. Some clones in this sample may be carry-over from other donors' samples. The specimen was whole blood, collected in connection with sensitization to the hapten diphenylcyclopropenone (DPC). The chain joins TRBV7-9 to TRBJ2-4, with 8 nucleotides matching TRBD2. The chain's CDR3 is CASSLASGDRAKNIQYF. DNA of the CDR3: TGTGCCAGCAGCTTAGCTAGCGGGGACCGGGCCAAAAACATTCAGTACTTC.